One and the same sample provided the 13 T cell receptor beta chains below, sequenced in a study of T cell responses to AZD1222 COVID-19 vaccine. Measured with immunoSEQ multiplex PCR; TCRdb has only the in-frame clones, and not every one. Of about 120,000 clones in the sample, around nine tenths were seen once. The material sequenced was peripheral blood, taken 28 days after the second dose of the MenACWY control vaccine. Receptors originate from an adult who received the MenACWY meningococcal vaccine as a control.

This chain connects TRBV5-8 to TRBJ2-7; D may be TRBD2 (6 bases). Germline V lookup: CDR1 SGHTS, CDR2 YDEGEE. The CDR3 consists of 17 residues. The V end lost 2 bases, the J end lost 1 base, and 19 bases lay between the germline ends. This CDR3 is CASSFERHYSGSYEQYF. Here the CDR3 DNA reads TGTGCCAGCAGCTTTGAGCGGCACTATAGCGGTTCCTACGAGCAGTACTTC.

This chain links TRBV6-5 with TRBJ1-2; no clear D gene. CDR3 length: 14 residues. The ends were cut back, 7 bases at V and 2 bases at J, with 14 bases in the middle. The germline gives CDR1 MNHEY, CDR2 SVGAGI. The CDR3 reads CASTNGIGNYGYTF. CDR3 DNA sequence: TGTGCCAGCACCAATGGAATAGGAAACTATGGCTACACCTTC.

This clone occurred once. CDR3 region: CASSLANSPLHF. CDR3 in DNA: TGTGCCAGCAGCTTGGCCAATTCACCCCTCCACTTT. The chain combines TRBV7-6 with TRBJ1-6; D is uncertain. This CDR3 has 12 residues. Trimming pared 3 bases from V and 7 bases from J, leaving 4 bases between. Germline assignment: CDR1 SGHVS and CDR2 FNYEAQ.

This clone was recorded a few times. This sequence joins TRBV25-1 and TRBJ1-6; 10 positions match TRBD1. The V gene end was trimmed by 6 bases and the J gene end by 9 bases; junction bases not matched to a gene: 5. The CDR3 has 14 residues. The germline CDR1 and CDR2 sequences are MGHDK and SYGVNS. CDR3 sequence reads: CASRTGTGVSPLHF. In nucleotides, the CDR3 is TGTGCCAGCAGAACCGGGACAGGGGTTTCACCCCTCCACTTT.

The gene calls are TRBV12-3 or TRBV12-4 and TRBJ1-2, with no clear D. Trimming took off 4 bases at V and 2 bases at J, with 5 bases between the two ends. The CDR3 is 12 residues long. The CDR3 DNA reads as TGTGCCAGCAGTTCGGGGAACTATGGCTACACCTTC. As protein: CASSSGNYGYTF.

The chain employs TRBV2 and TRBJ2-3; perhaps D is TRBD1 or TRBD2 (6 bases each). Germline values: CDR1 SNHLY, CDR2 FYNNEI. The ends were cut back, 7 bases at V and 0 bases at J, with 11 bases in the middle. This CDR3 spans 14 amino acids. The chain's CDR3 is CASTTGRSTDTQYF. CDR3 coding DNA: TGTGCCAGCACCACAGGGAGGAGCACAGATACGCAGTATTTT.

The chain has TRBV6-5 and TRBJ2-5, with 8 bases identical to TRBD2. V was clipped by 2 bases and J by 0 bases; unmatched bases: 2. The CDR3 is 15 amino acids. The germline gives CDR1 MNHEY, CDR2 SVGAGI. CDR3 coding DNA: TGTGCCAGCAGTTACGATAGCGGGAACCAAGAGACCCAGTACTTC. Translating gives CASSYDSGNQETQYF.

This chain uses TRBV2 with TRBJ2-5; D unclear. The V gene's germline CDR1 is SNHLY and CDR2 FYNNEI. CDR3 length: 10 amino acids. V gave up 1 base and J gave up 9 bases, with 3 bases separating them. CDR3 in amino acids: CASSEGSQYF. The CDR3 nucleotides read TGTGCCAGCAGTGAAGGTTCCCAGTACTTC.

As DNA, the CDR3 is TGCAGTGCTAGTGGGTTCTCGAACACCGGGGAGCTGTTTTTT. Translated, it gives CSASGFSNTGELFF. The J gene is TRBJ2-2, the V gene TRBV20-1; no firm D call. Between the trimmed V and J ends, which lost 3 bases and 0 bases, there was a span of 8 bases. The CDR3 contains 14 residues. In germline, CDR1 is DFQATT, CDR2 SNEGSKA (reference sequence).

The chain is built from TRBV7-2 and TRBJ2-7, with 8 nucleotides matching TRBD2. Germline loops: CDR1 SGHTA, CDR2 FQGNSA. V was clipped by 5 bases and J by 3 bases; unmatched bases: 9. There are 15 residues in the CDR3. The CDR3 protein is CASSARTSSNYEQYF. The CDR3, as DNA: TGTGCCAGCAGCGCTCGGACTAGCTCAAACTACGAGCAGTACTTC. Based on the CDR3 plus reference TRBV7-2 and TRBJ2-7, the full variable domain is GAGVSQSPSNKVTEKGKDVELRCDPISGHTALYWYRQSLGQGLEFLIYFQGNSAPDKSGLPSDRFSAERTGGSVSTLTIQRTQQEDSAVYLCASSARTSSNYEQYFGPGTRLTVT.

V gene TRBV7-2 combines with J gene TRBJ2-1; D may be TRBD2 (5 bases). Trimming took off 1 base at V and 6 bases at J, with 10 bases between the two ends. This CDR3 is 14 amino acids long. CDR1 and CDR2 (germline): SGHTA, FQGNSA. The CDR3 nucleotides are TGTGCCAGCAGCTTAGAACCACTAGTCAATGAGCAGTTCTTC. Translated: CASSLEPLVNEQFF.

This clone occurred once. This chain uses TRBV9 with TRBJ2-1; the D call may be TRBD1 or TRBD2 (7 bases each). V was cut by 1 base and J by 1 base, with 9 bases left in between. Germline-derived CDR1 and CDR2 are SGDLS and YYNGEE. The CDR3 runs 15 residues. The CDR3 loop is CASSVQGGSYNEQFF. DNA of the CDR3: TGTGCCAGCAGCGTACAGGGGGGGTCCTACAATGAGCAGTTCTTC.

This chain links TRBV10-3 with TRBJ2-7; TRBD1 matches 10 bases. The germline CDR1 and CDR2 sequences are ENHRY and SYGVKD. V was pared by 8 bases and J by 7 bases, with 8 bases of the junction left unmatched. The CDR3 sequence is 13 residues long. The CDR3 DNA is TGTGCCATCGGCGACAGGGGGCCAGGTGAGCAGTACTTC. This translates into CAIGDRGPGEQYF.